A single sample gave rise to the 13 T cell receptor beta chains below, sequenced in a study of blood T cell repertoires in COVID-19. The data were produced by immunoSEQ multiplex PCR, yet TCRdb's version contains in-frame clones alone and is incomplete. The sample has roughly 100,000 clones, 71% seen once. The sequencing sample was made of peripheral blood. The receptors shown here come from a human donor with acute or convalescent COVID-19. The donor label of this sample is uncertain.

This clone has only a few counts. The rearrangement links TRBV2 to TRBJ2-5; TRBD2 matches 9 bases. The junction had 8 bases not matched to a gene; V was cut back by 7 bases and J by 2 bases. The CDR3 contains 15 residues. Germline-derived CDR1 and CDR2 are SNHLY and FYNNEI. The CDR3 nucleotides read TGTGCCAGCATCTGGAGGAGCGGGGGGCAAGAGACCCAGTACTTC. Residues: CASIWRSGGQETQYF.

The chain employs TRBV5-1 and TRBJ1-2, with D tentatively TRBD1 (6 bases). Trimming removed 4 bases from V and 4 bases from J, with 17 bases in between. The germline gives CDR1 SGHRS, CDR2 YFSETQ. The CDR3 covers 15 residues. The CDR3 region is CASSLGWGQGYGYTF. The DNA of the CDR3 is TGCGCCAGCAGCCTAGGCTGGGGGCAGGGCTATGGCTACACCTTC.

This clone was seen a few times. The V call is TRBV15, the J call TRBJ1-6, with a weak D call TRBD1 (5 bases). The CDR3 sequence is 16 residues long. V gave up 2 bases and J gave up 3 bases, with 11 bases separating them. Germline V gene data show CDR1 as LNHNV and CDR2 as YYDKDF (reference sequence). In DNA form, the CDR3 reads TGTGCCACCAGCAGAACGCAGGGCAACTATAATTCACCCCTCCACTTT. Its protein is CATSRTQGNYNSPLHF.

This chain links TRBV6-5 with TRBJ1-1; D is possibly TRBD1 (6 bases). Germline CDR1 is MNHEY and CDR2 is SVGAGI. The CDR3 totals 14 residues. V was cut by 5 bases and J by 1 base, with 11 bases left in between. The chain's CDR3 is CASSKTGQNTEAFF. CDR3 DNA sequence: TGTGCCAGCAGTAAGACAGGACAGAACACTGAAGCTTTCTTT.

In its sample, this clone was seen a few times. The chain recombines TRBV6-5 with TRBJ1-1, with D maybe TRBD1 (6 bases). V gave up 6 bases and J gave up 5 bases, with 10 bases separating them. The CDR3 runs 12 residues. Germline V lookup: CDR1 MNHEY, CDR2 SVGAGI. The CDR3 DNA is TGTGCCAGCAGAAATCAGGGGACTGAAGCTTTCTTT. Its translation: CASRNQGTEAFF.

This chain links TRBV30 with TRBJ1-5; 7 positions match TRBD1. V was clipped by 5 bases and J by 3 bases; unmatched bases: 4. Germline CDR1 GTSNPN, CDR2 SVGIG (reference sequence). The CDR3 has 13 residues. In DNA form, the CDR3 reads TGTGCCTGGTCCGACAGGGCCAATCAGCCCCAGCATTTT. This translates into CAWSDRANQPQHF.

The chain uses TRBV5-1 and TRBJ2-2; 7 nucleotides match TRBD2. Losses at the gene ends were 6 bases for V and 0 bases for J; bases not matched to a gene: 5. The CDR3 length is 15 residues. From germline, CDR1 is SGHRS and CDR2 YFSETQ. CDR3 region: CASNPAGSNTGELFF. The CDR3 DNA reads TGCGCCAGCAATCCAGCGGGGTCGAACACCGGGGAGCTGTTTTTT.

This clone counts as medium-sized. The chain joins TRBV6-1 to TRBJ1-6; D is perhaps TRBD1 (5 bases). V was pared by 1 base and J by 10 bases, with 14 bases between. The length of the CDR3 is 15 residues. The V gene's germline CDR1 is MNHNS and CDR2 SASEGT. The CDR3 coding sequence is TGTGCCAGCAGTGAAGGTCGGGGGAGGGAGTCACCCCTCCACTTT. This translates into CASSEGRGRESPLHF.

V gene TRBV6-6 combines with J gene TRBJ2-2; 11 bases fit TRBD2. Trimming at V came to 2 bases and at J to 5 bases, leaving 1 base not matched to a gene. Looked up from germline, CDR1 is MNHNY and CDR2 is SVGAGI (reference sequence). The CDR3 consists of 15 residues. The CDR3 loop is CASSYLAGGTGELFF. Here the CDR3 DNA reads TGTGCCAGCAGTTACCTAGCGGGGGGAACCGGGGAGCTGTTTTTT.

This clone showed up just a few times. V usage is TRBV28 and J usage is TRBJ1-4; D gene ambiguous. The V gene's germline CDR1 is MDHEN and CDR2 SYDVKM. Trimming took 6 bases from V and 7 from J, leaving 12 bases between them. This CDR3 spans 13 amino acids. The CDR3 nucleotides are TGTGCCAGCAGCCTCTTGCCGGGTGAAAAACTGTTTTTT. Its translation is CASSLLPGEKLFF.

The gene calls are TRBV11-2 and TRBJ2-2; 7 bases map to TRBD1. The V segment lost 4 bases and the J segment 3 bases; nucleotides outside the gene matches: 14. The CDR3 length is 18 residues. From germline, CDR1 is SGHAT and CDR2 FQNNGV. CDR3 amino acids: CASSSLLGATGYTGELFF. In DNA form, the CDR3 reads TGTGCCAGCAGCTCCCTCCTGGGGGCGACAGGGTACACCGGGGAGCTGTTTTTT.

This clone was observed a few times. The rearrangement links TRBV7-8 to TRBJ1-5; 7 bases fit TRBD1. The V and J ends lost 0 bases and 1 base, in that order; junction bases with no gene match: 3. The CDR3 covers 16 residues. The germline V gene has CDR1 SGHVS and CDR2 FQNEAQ. The CDR3 DNA is TGTGCCAGCAGCTTAGCTGCAGGGGGAAGCAATCAGCCCCAGCATTTT. Translated: CASSLAAGGSNQPQHF.

The J gene is TRBJ2-6, the V gene TRBV4-2; 9 bases line up with TRBD1. V shed 4 bases and J 4 bases; nucleotides not matched to a gene: 14. In germline, CDR1 is LGHNA, CDR2 YNFKEQ. The CDR3 consists of 19 residues. CDR3 nucleotides: TGTGCCAGCAGCCCAGAAGGGACAGGGACTTTGACCGGGGCCAACGTCCTGACTTTC. Protein: CASSPEGTGTLTGANVLTF.